This T cell receptor (beta chain) was found in a study of blood T cell repertoires in COVID-19 (dated by TCRdb to 2018 to 2020). For the wider study: Samples from collaborators originated in the United States, Italy and Spain and spanned both the acute and convalescent phases of COVID-19. The material from the prospective study consisted of cDNA or gDNA derived from T cells, B-cell-depleted T cells, or PBMCs. Sample metadata almost always included a de-identified subject ID, COVID-19 status, age in years and sex. HLA class I and class II types, where available, came from metadata supplied by the sample provider rather than from assay-based typing. Deeply sampled blood TCRbeta repertoires from subjects exposed to, actively infected with, or recovered from COVID-19 were included in the dataset. The samples were drawn from two sources: the first 160 participants of the ongoing ImmuneRACE study, and over 950 subjects contributed by 6 global collaborators. A freely available public database, intended as a resource for researchers studying the immune response to SARS-CoV-2, is where the repertoires were released.

For this clone: There is no known antigen for this receptor. Per-nucleotide qualities are absent, and no much larger clonotype sits a single base away.

At one collaborating source in Seattle, patients were enrolled during active infection and were followed longitudinally through the course of disease. Whole blood was collected in K2EDTA tubes by collaborating institutions according to the institutions' own protocols. For TCRbeta analysis, collaborators shipped samples in one of three forms: frozen whole blood, isolated PBMCs, or DNA extracted from either of those sample types. The immunoSEQ Assay, a bias-controlled multiplex PCR, was used to amplify TCRbeta CDR3 regions from genomic DNA. In the source study's methods: The number of nucleated cells in each sample was estimated by amplification of reference gene primers within the assay. To quantify the absolute abundance of each unique TCRbeta CDR3 rearrangement, sequence reads were collapsed and filtered. Productive Simpson clonality was computed per sample as the square root of Simpson's diversity index over productive rearrangements. TCRdb retrieved this table from immuneACCESS and kept in-frame rearrangements only. Not all clones are present; in checked studies, unresolved V genes account for under half, and no reason is known for the remainder. V, J and clone size reflect that table, while D and trimming were determined from the DNA. The sample table shows some 390,000 clones, and about 87% are seen once. 2.3% of the sample is taken by the ten largest.

The CDR3 holds 16 amino acids from the cysteine to the phenylalanine. Only CDR3 DNA remains: 48 bases, in frame from the first base. Germline trimming: 3 bases from V, 3 bases from J; junction bases outside gene matches: 7. CDR1 SGHTA and CDR2 FQGNSA were looked up in the germline V gene. Findings and caveats that apply to the study as a whole: The quantity of clinical and demographic metadata differed by source and by participant and was supplied without curation.

The clonotype comes from a woman aged 60 to 75 with COVID-19, enrolled during active disease. The chain employs TRBV7-2 and TRBJ1-2, with 10 bases aligning to TRBD1. The sample comprised peripheral blood. The CDR3 protein is CASSFVSTGGDYGYTF. At the DNA level, the sequence is TGTGCCAGCAGCTTCGTCTCGACAGGGGGCGACTATGGCTACACCTTC.